Below, 17 T cell receptor beta chains from the same sample are listed, as sequenced in a study of early T cells in non-severe SARS-CoV-2 infection. TCRdb ran MiXCR on the 5' RACE reads and lists one entry per CDR3 protein. The repertoire consists of 45,000 to 60,000 distinct CDR3 sequences, with 8.5% to 12% occurring once and the leading ten covering around 4.4%. The sequencing sample was made of whole blood. All receptors come from an adult who was a healthcare worker with PCR-confirmed SARS-CoV-2 infection or an uninfected control (not recorded which).

This clonotype was counted between two and nine times. This rearrangement joins TRBV20-1 to TRBJ2-3; 9 nucleotides align to TRBD2. Germline V gives CDR1 DFQATT, CDR2 SNEGSKA (reference sequence). V dropped 3 bases and J dropped 2; count of bases not matched to a gene: 6. This CDR3 has 15 amino acids. The DNA for the CDR3 is TGCAGTGCTAGTACCATAGCGGGGGACACAGATACGCAGTATTTT. Translating it yields CSASTIAGDTDTQYF.

This clonotype was counted at least ten times. The V and J genes are TRBV12-3 or TRBV12-4 and TRBJ2-5; 13 positions agree with TRBD2. After removal of 6 bases from V and 6 bases from J, the junction contained 10 bases not matched to a gene. The CDR3 extends over 16 amino acids. CDR3 nucleotides: TGTGCCAGCAGGAAGACACTAGCGGGGGGGCGGAAGACCCAGTACTTC. Amino acid sequence: CASRKTLAGGRKTQYF.

This clonotype came up many times. The chain uses TRBV29-1 and TRBJ1-2, with TRBD1 identical over 8 bases. Germline assignment: CDR1 SQVTM and CDR2 ANQGSEA. The ends lost 7 bases at V and 4 bases at J; junction bases unmatched: 5. The CDR3 extends over 12 amino acids. The CDR3 spells CSGTGTGYGYTF. The CDR3 nucleotides read TGCAGCGGGACCGGGACAGGCTATGGCTACACCTTC.

This chain links TRBV19 with TRBJ1-5; maybe TRBD1 (5 bases). Trimming took 2 bases from V and 7 from J, leaving 15 bases between them. The germline CDR1 and CDR2 sequences are LNHDA and SQIVND (reference sequence). The length of the CDR3 is 15 residues. CDR3 sequence (DNA): TGTGCCAGTAGTATATTTGCGGGGGGAAGGCAGCCCCAGCATTTT. Its translation: CASSIFAGGRQPQHF.

The chain uses TRBV7-9 and TRBJ1-3; D remains ambiguous. Between the trimmed V and J ends, which lost 8 bases and 2 bases, there was a span of 10 bases. This CDR3 has 13 residues. The germline gives CDR1 SEHNR, CDR2 FQNEAQ (reference sequence). Here the CDR3 reads CASLAGAGNTIYF. Here the CDR3 DNA reads TGTGCCAGCCTAGCCGGGGCTGGAAACACCATATATTTT.

V and J are TRBV29-1 and TRBJ1-5; D is ambiguous. V was pared by 8 bases and J by 3 bases, with 14 bases between. This CDR3 is built from 13 residues. Germline V gene data show CDR1 as SQVTM and CDR2 as ANQGSEA. The CDR3 reads CSPSGQANQPQHF. The CDR3 DNA sequence: TGCAGCCCCTCCGGGCAGGCCAATCAGCCCCAGCATTTT.

This chain links TRBV29-1 with TRBJ1-2; D is unresolved. The length of the CDR3 is 15 residues. Germline V lookup: CDR1 SQVTM, CDR2 ANQGSEA. V was shortened by 6 bases and J by 2 bases, with 19 bases between the two germline ends. The CDR3: CSVLSETLDNYGYTF. The DNA of the CDR3 is TGCAGCGTGCTCAGCGAAACCCTCGACAACTATGGCTACACCTTC.

In this sample, this clonotype turned up many times. V and J are TRBV5-6 and TRBJ2-1, with TRBD1 matching 9 bases. The germline gives CDR1 SGHDT, CDR2 YYEEEE. J gave up 7 bases and V 3 bases, and 5 bases lay outside the gene matches. The CDR3 extends over 14 amino acids. CDR3 residues: CASSWGTGRNEQFF. The CDR3 DNA is TGTGCCAGCAGCTGGGGGACAGGGAGAAATGAGCAGTTCTTC.

The table lists this clonotype with many counts. The CDR3 here is CASRSRGGDSEQFF. For the CDR3, the DNA is TGTGCCAGCAGATCCCGAGGCGGGGACTCTGAGCAGTTCTTC. The chain employs TRBV12-3 or TRBV12-4 and TRBJ2-1, with D perhaps matching TRBD2 (6 bases). The CDR3 sequence is 14 residues long. Trimming stripped 6 bases from V and 9 bases from J, with 18 bases between.

This clonotype was found many times. The chain is built from TRBV18 and TRBJ1-2; D unresolved. This CDR3 contains 13 residues. Trimming removed 0 bases from V and 8 bases from J, with 10 bases in between. Germline CDR1 and CDR2: KGHSH and LQKENI. CDR3 loop: CASSPPPFSGYTF. CDR3 coding DNA: TGTGCCAGCTCACCACCCCCGTTCTCCGGCTACACCTTC.

This clonotype has only a few counts. This chain uses TRBV20-1 with TRBJ2-5; no firm D call. V lost 3 bases, J lost 0 bases, and 5 bases lay in between. The CDR3 length is 12 residues. Germline CDR1 DFQATT, CDR2 SNEGSKA (reference sequence). The CDR3 sequence is CSARNYQETQYF. The CDR3 DNA sequence: TGCAGTGCTAGGAACTACCAAGAGACCCAGTACTTC.

Ten or more counts support this clonotype. The chain links TRBV7-6 to TRBJ1-6; no definite D call. V shed 3 bases and J shed 8 bases, with 17 bases lying between them. Germline values: CDR1 SGHVS, CDR2 FNYEAQ. The CDR3 consists of 16 residues. Written as DNA, the CDR3 is TGTGCCAGCAGCTTGGCCGGGCTTGGGGTTGATTCACCCCTCCACTTT. Translation: CASSLAGLGVDSPLHF.

J is TRBJ2-1 and V is TRBV7-9, with 9 nucleotides matching TRBD2. Trimming cost V 7 bases and J 8 bases; bases outside gene matches: 9. Per the germline V gene, CDR1 is SEHNR and CDR2 is FQNEAQ (reference sequence). This CDR3 spans 14 amino acids. In nucleotides, the CDR3 is TGTGCCAGCACCATAGCGGGAGTAGGGTATGAGCAGTTCTTC. It codes for CASTIAGVGYEQFF.

CDR3: CASSNTDYEQYF. The CDR3 nucleotides are TGTGCCAGTAGCAACACAGACTACGAGCAGTACTTC. The chain is built from TRBV6-2 or TRBV6-3 and TRBJ2-7; D is unresolved. Between the trimmed V and J ends, which lost 9 bases and 3 bases, there was a span of 12 bases. Germline CDR1 and CDR2: MNHEY and SVGEGT. The CDR3 has 12 amino acids.

V is TRBV5-1 and J is TRBJ1-1, with D possibly TRBD1 on 5 matching bases. The V end was cut by 0 bases, the J end by 1 base, with 7 bases between. Germline V gives CDR1 SGHRS, CDR2 YFSETQ. The CDR3 sequence is 14 residues long. CDR3 region: CASSLVQANTEAFF. The CDR3 DNA sequence: TGCGCCAGCAGCTTGGTACAGGCGAACACTGAAGCTTTCTTT.

This chain connects TRBV20-1 to TRBJ1-4; 12 positions match TRBD1. The germline gives CDR1 DFQATT, CDR2 SNEGSKA (reference sequence). Unmatched junction bases numbered 7, after V lost 3 bases and J lost 11 bases. The CDR3 loop spans 14 amino acids. CDR3 loop: CSASSGTGGLKLFF. The CDR3 nucleotides read TGCAGTGCTAGCTCCGGGACAGGGGGCCTGAAACTGTTTTTT.

This clonotype was counted between two and nine times. The genes are TRBV30 and TRBJ1-2, with D unresolved. The germline CDR1 and CDR2 sequences are GTSNPN and SVGIG (reference sequence). V shed 0 bases and J shed 0 bases, with 8 bases lying between them. This CDR3 has 14 residues. The CDR3 loop reads CAWSVRRANYGYTF. In DNA, the CDR3 is TGTGCCTGGAGTGTACGGAGGGCTAACTATGGCTACACCTTC.